This TCR beta chain is from a study of T-cell reconstitution after alpha-beta-depleted transplantation in children. Overall study results and limits: Day-60 TCRbeta diversity that was high in some patients was derived from surviving recipient T cells and thymic progenitors.

The library targeted TCRbeta and was prepared with unique molecular identifiers. Each CDR3 protein is one row after TCRdb ran MiXCR on the PCR reads. The repertoire consists of more than 300,000 distinct CDR3 sequences, with about 16% occurring once and the leading ten covering around 43%. The V and J ends lost 4 bases and 3 bases respectively, with 11 bases between them. The CDR3 spans 13 residues. CDR1 is SQVTM and CDR2 is ANQGSEA in the germline V gene. This clonotype was seen a few times. Its antigen is still unknown. The rearrangement uses TRBV29-1 and TRBJ2-3, with D perhaps TRBD2 (6 bases). The sequence came from a male patient aged 2 to 9 who had a stem cell transplant for acute lymphoblastic leukemia, so the T cells may come from the graft donor. Specimen: PBMCs, mostly from graft donor cells, collected 360 days after TCRalphabeta/CD19-depleted stem cell transplant. The CDR3 here is CSVGGGGTDTQYF. CDR3 coding DNA: TGCAGCGTTGGTGGTGGAGGGACAGATACGCAGTATTTT.